This TCR beta chain was recovered during a study of T cells in Graves' hyperthyroidism and ophthalmopathy. The germline gives CDR1 SGHTA, CDR2 FQGNSA. The V and J ends lost 5 bases and 4 bases respectively, with 11 bases between them. This CDR3 contains 14 residues. Researchers amplified the TCR beta CDR3 regions from RNA transcripts. The HTBI primer set served for first-round RT-PCR of the TCR CDR3. TCRdb re-called the multiplex PCR reads through MiXCR, storing one row per CDR3 protein. In the table there are roughly 510,000 distinct CDR3 sequences, about 46% of which are singletons. This clonotype was seen only a few times.

V and J are TRBV7-2 and TRBJ1-4, with D maybe TRBD1 (5 bases). Material: peripheral blood or thyroid tissue (not recorded which). The receptor was isolated from an adult woman with Graves' disease, either hyperthyroidism or ophthalmopathy (not recorded which). The CDR3 coding sequence is TGTGCCAGCAGCCCGGGACGGAGTAATGAAAAACTGTTTTTT. Residues: CASSPGRSNEKLFF.